This section outlines one T cell receptor (beta chain) sequence together with its context. The data derive from a study of blood T cell repertoires in COVID-19. Background on the study: The origin of the acute and convalescent COVID-19 samples was the United States, Italy and Spain. The analysed material was cDNA or gDNA that came from T cells, B-cell-depleted T cells, or PBMCs.

CDR1 MNHEY and CDR2 SVGAGI come from the germline V gene. Trimming pared 5 bases from V and 10 bases from J, leaving 21 bases between. The CDR3 totals 15 residues. Seattle patients were enrolled during active infection and followed longitudinally. In the original analysis: Estimated nucleated cell counts came from reference gene primer amplification. Libraries were prepared by immunoSEQ multiplex PCR; TCRdb keeps only in-frame clonotypes and omits some of them. That table furnishes V, J and clone size, whereas the DNA furnished D and trimming. The table lists tens of thousands of clones, about 88% of them singletons.

The rearrangement uses TRBV6-5 and TRBJ2-1; D perhaps matches TRBD2 (6 bases). This TCR derives from a man between 60 and 70 years old with COVID-19, enrolled during active disease. The specimen was peripheral blood. CDR3 region: CASSLGGVAVWEQFF. DNA for the CDR3: TGTGCCAGCAGTCTCGGAGGGGTAGCGGTGTGGGAGCAGTTCTTC.